The clone carrying this TCR beta chain is categorized as medium-sized (0.01 to 0.1%). Its cognate antigen is unknown. TCRdb passed the reads through MiXCR, listing each CDR3 protein once. This sample yields about 8,000 distinct CDR3 sequences, of which roughly 18% are seen a single time; 4.4% belongs to the top ten. The record originates from a study of liver allograft versus peripheral blood T cells. Looking at the study overall: The study compared liver allograft T cell receptor repertoires against peripheral blood repertoires of liver transplant recipients.

V shed 4 bases, J shed 7 bases, and the junction held 6 bases outside the gene matches. The CDR3 loop spans 15 amino acids. In germline, CDR1 is SGHDT, CDR2 YYEEEE. Whole-study findings and limits: Intra-allograft T cell receptor repertoires in the liver reportedly differed from peripheral blood repertoires.

The chain couples TRBV5-6 to TRBJ2-2; 11 nucleotides line up with TRBD1. This clonotype was sampled from a human patient who had a liver transplant. Among the T cells, some may be from the graft donor. CDR3 sequence: CASSKDRGHGGELFF. The CDR3 region has the DNA TGTGCCAGCAGCAAGGACAGGGGGCATGGCGGGGAGCTGTTTTTT. The full variable domain, with the rest looked up from reference TRBV5-6 and TRBJ2-2, is DAGVTQSPTHLIKTRGQQVTLRCSPKSGHDTVSWYQQALGQGPQFIFQYYEEEERQRGNFPDRFSGHQFPNYSSELNVNALLLGDSALYLCASSKDRGHGGELFFGEGSRLTVL.